This T cell receptor (beta chain) was profiled in a study of PD-1 blockade in classical Hodgkin lymphoma. Whole-study findings and limits: Underlying causes for the observed repertoire differences were not defined, possibly disease activity or prior therapy. Whereas CD4+ TCR diversity had risen significantly by C4D1, CD8+ TCR diversity had not. Complete responders started with a diversity level that resembled newly diagnosed patients at baseline.

Each patient's relapse followed autologous stem cell transplantation, and brentuximab vedotin exposure varied. Assay used: immunoSEQ multiplex PCR; TCRdb lists only in-frame clones, some missing. Of more than 30,000 clones in the sample, just over 75% are singletons; the top ten hold about 16%. Comment on this clone: Antigen: not known.

Sequenced here: peripheral blood mononuclear cells (PBMCs), sampled before the second cycle of nivolumab. The TCR sequence derives from a human donor with classical Hodgkin lymphoma.

The CDR3 DNA sequence: TGTGCCAGCAGCTCCGGACAGGACACCTACGAGCAGTACTTC. It codes for CASSSGQDTYEQYF. The chain couples TRBV5-4 to TRBJ2-7; 7 bases align to TRBD1. V lost 3 bases, J lost 2 bases, and 5 bases stayed unmatched. Germline-derived CDR1 and CDR2 are SGHNT and YYREEE (reference sequence). The CDR3 totals 14 residues. Filled out from reference TRBV5-4 and TRBJ2-7, the complete variable domain reads ETGVTQSPTHLIKTRGQQVTLRCSSQSGHNTVSWYQQALGQGPQFIFQYYREEENGRGNFPPRFSGLQFPNYSSELNVNALELDDSALYLCASSSGQDTYEQYFGPGTRLTVT.